This T cell receptor beta chain was retrieved from a study of T cell clonality in common variable immunodeficiency. The V end lost 0 bases, the J end lost 1 base, and 7 bases lay between the germline ends. Germline V CDR1 and CDR2: SGHTA, FQGNSA. The CDR3 is 15 amino acids. Generated by immunoSEQ multiplex PCR, the TCRdb table keeps only in-frame clones and is missing some. The sample counts 39,000 or so clones, none seen once; the ten largest own around 3%. This clone was recorded at least ten times. The read finishes 3 residues shy of the CDR3 end, and the germline J gene is used to complete it. Sequenced sample: peripheral blood mononuclear cells. The chain couples TRBV7-2 to TRBJ2-1, with D possibly called TRBD1 or TRBD2 (5 bases each). The clonotype originates from a person aged 18 to 75 in good health. CDR3 DNA, as far as it was read: TGTGCCAGCAGCTTAGCCGAGGGGTCCTACAATGAG. Translated: CASSLAEGSYNE. Given in full, the CDR3 is CASSLAEGSYNEQFF.